This record covers a single T cell receptor (beta chain). Its antigen is currently unknown. Germline V gives CDR1 MNHEY, CDR2 SVGAGI. V lost 4 bases and J lost 7, with 13 bases in between. The CDR3 length is 14 residues. Sequencing used immunoSEQ multiplex PCR; TCRdb keeps in-frame clones, though not all of them. The sample has approximately 190,000 clones; over 80% are singletons. The sample comes from a study of T cell responses to AZD1222 COVID-19 vaccine. Study observations and caveats: Clonal diversity may have been underestimated, and the donors were mostly white British, with more females than males. The number of AZD1222 recipients seropositive at baseline was only five to seven. Following two doses of AZD1222, Spike-specific TCR breadth and depth rose.

The receptor comes from an adult in good health. The material was peripheral blood, obtained on day 0 of MenACWY control vaccination. The chain links TRBV6-5 to TRBJ2-2, with D perhaps given as TRBD1 or TRBD2 (5 bases each). This CDR3 reads CASSWGRDDGELFF. CDR3 coding DNA: TGTGCCAGCAGTTGGGGTCGGGACGACGGGGAGCTGTTTTTT.